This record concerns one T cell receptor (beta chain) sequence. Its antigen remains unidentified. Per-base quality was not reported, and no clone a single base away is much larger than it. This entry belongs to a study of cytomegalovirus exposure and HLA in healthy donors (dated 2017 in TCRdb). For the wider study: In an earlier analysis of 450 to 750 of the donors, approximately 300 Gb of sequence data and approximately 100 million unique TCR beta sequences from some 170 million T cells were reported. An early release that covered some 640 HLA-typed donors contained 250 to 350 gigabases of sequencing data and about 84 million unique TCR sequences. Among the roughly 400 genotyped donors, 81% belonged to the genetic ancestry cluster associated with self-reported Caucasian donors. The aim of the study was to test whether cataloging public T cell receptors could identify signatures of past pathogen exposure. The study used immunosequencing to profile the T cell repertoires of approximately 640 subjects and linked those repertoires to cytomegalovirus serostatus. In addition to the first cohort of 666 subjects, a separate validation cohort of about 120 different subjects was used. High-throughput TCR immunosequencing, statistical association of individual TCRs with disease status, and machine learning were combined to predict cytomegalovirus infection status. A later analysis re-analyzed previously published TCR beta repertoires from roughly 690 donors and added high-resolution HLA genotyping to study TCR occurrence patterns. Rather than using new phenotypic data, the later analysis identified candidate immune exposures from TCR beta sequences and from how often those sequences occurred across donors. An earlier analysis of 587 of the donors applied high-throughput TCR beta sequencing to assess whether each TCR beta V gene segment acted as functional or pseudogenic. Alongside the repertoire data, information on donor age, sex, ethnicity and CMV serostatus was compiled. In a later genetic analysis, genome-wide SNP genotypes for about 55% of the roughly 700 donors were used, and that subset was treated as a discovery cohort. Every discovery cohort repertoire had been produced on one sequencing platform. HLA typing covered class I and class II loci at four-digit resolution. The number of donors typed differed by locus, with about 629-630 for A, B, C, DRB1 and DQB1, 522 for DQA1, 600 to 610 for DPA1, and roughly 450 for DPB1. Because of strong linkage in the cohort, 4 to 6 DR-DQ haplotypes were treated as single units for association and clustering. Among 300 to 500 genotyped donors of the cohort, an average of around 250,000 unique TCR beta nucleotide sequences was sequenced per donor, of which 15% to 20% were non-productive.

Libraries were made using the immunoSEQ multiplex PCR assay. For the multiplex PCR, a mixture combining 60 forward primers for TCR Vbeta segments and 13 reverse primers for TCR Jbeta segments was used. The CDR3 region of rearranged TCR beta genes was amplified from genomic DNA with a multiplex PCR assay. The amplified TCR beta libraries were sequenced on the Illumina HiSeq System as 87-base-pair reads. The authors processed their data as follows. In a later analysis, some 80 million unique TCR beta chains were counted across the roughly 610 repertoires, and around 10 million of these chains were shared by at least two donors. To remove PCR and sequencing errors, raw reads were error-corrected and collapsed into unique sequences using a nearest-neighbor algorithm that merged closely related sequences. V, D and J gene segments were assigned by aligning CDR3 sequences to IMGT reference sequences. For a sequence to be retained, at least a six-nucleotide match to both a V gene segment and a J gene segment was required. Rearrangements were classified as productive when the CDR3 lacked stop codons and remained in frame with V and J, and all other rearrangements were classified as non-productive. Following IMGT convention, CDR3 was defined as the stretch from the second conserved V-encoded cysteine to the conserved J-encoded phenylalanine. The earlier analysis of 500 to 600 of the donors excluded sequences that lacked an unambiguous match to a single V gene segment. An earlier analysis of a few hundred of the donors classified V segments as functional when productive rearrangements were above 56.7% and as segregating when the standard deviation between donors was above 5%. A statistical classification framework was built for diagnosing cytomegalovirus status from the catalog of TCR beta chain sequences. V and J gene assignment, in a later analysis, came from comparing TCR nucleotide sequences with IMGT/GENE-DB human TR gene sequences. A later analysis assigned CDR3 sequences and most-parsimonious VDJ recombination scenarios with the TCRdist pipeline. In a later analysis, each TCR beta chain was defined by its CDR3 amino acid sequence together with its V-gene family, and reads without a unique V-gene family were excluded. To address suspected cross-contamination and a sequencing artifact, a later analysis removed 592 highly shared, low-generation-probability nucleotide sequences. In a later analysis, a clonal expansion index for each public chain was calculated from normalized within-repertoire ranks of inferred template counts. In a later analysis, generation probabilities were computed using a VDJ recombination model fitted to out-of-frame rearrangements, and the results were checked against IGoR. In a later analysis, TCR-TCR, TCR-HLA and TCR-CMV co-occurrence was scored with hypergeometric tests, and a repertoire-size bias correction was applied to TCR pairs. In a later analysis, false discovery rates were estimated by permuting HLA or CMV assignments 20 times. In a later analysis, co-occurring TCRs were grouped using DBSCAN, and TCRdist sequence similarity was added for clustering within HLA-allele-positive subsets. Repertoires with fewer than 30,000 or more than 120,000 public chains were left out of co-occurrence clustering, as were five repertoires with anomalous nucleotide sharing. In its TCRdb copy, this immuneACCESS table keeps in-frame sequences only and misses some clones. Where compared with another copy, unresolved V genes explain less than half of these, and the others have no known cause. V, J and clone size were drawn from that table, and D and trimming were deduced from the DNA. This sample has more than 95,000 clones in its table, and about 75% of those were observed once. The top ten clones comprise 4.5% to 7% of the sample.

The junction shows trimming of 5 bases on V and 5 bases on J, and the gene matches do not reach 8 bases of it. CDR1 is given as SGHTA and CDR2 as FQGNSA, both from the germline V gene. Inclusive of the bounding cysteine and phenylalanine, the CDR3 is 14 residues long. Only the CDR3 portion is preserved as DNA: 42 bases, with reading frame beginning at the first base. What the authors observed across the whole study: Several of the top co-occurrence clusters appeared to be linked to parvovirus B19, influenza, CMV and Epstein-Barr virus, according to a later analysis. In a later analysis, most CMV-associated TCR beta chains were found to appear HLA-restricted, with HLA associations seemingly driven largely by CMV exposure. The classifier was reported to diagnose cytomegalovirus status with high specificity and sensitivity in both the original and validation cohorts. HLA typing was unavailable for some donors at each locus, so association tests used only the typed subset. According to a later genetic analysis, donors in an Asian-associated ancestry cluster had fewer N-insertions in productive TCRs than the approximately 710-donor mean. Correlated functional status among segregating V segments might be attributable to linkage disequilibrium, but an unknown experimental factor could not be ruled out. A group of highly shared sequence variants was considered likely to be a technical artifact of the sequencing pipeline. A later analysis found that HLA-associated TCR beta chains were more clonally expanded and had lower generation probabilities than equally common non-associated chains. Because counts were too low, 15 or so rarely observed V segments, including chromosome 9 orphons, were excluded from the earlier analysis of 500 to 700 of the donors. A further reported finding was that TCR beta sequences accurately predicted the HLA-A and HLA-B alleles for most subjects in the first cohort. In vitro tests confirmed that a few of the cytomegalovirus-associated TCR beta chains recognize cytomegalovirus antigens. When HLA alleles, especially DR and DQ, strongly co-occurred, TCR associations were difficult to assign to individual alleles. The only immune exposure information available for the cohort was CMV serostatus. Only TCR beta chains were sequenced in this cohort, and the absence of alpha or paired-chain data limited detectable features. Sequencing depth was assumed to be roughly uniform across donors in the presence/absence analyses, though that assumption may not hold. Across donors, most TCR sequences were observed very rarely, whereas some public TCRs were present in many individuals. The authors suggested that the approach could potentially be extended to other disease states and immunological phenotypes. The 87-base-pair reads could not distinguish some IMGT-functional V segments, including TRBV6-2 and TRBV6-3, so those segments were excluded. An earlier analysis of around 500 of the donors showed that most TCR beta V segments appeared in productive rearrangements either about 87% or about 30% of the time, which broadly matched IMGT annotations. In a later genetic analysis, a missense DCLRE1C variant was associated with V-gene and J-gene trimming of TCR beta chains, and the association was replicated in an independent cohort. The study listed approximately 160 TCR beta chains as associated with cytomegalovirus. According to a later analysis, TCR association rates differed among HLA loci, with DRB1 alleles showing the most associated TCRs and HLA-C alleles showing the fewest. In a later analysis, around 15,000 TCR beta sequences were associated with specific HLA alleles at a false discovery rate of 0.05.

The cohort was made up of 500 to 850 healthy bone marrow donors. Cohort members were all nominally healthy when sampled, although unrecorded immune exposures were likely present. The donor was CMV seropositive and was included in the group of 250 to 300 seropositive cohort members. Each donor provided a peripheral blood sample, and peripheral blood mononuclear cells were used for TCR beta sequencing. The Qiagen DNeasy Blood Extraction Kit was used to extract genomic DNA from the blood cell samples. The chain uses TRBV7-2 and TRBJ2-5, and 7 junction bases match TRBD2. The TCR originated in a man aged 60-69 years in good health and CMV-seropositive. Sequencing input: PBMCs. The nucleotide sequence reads TGTGCCAGCAGCCCTCAGTCCGGGGGGGAGACCCAGTACTTC. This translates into CASSPQSGGETQYF.